The rows below give T cell receptor beta chains drawn from one sample of a study of blood T cell repertoires in COVID-19. Using immunoSEQ multiplex PCR, the repertoire was profiled, and TCRdb retains in-frame clones only, with some absent. The data hold 250,000 or so clones, with 75% to 90% observed a single time. Sequencing input: peripheral blood. These receptors originate from a woman aged 40 to 55 who had recovered from COVID-19. Each CDR3 is given with its conserved first and last residue. The D gene is left open where the match is weak. Clone size is not always given. Where it is, it says once, few, many or a class for expanded clones.

clone_size	v_call	d_call	j_call	cdr3_aa	cdr3_nt
once	TRBV5-1	NA	TRBJ1-2	CASSLDAETYGYTF	TGCGCCAGCAGCTTGGACGCGGAAACATATGGCTACACCTTC
NA	TRBV6-5	TRBD1	TRBJ1-2	CASRKGAVTDYTF	TGTGCCAGCAGGAAGGGGGCAGTAACGGACTACACCTTC
NA	TRBV24-1	TRBD1	TRBJ2-5	CATGTDETQYF	TGTGCCACGGGGACAGATGAGACCCAGTACTTC
NA	TRBV4-1	TRBD1	TRBJ2-7	CASSQDQSPGQGYEQYF	TGCGCCAGCAGCCAAGACCAATCCCCCGGACAGGGCTACGAGCAGTACTTC
NA	TRBV7-9	NA	TRBJ1-2	CASSLPDSFGYTF	TGTGCCAGCAGCTTACCGGACAGCTTTGGCTACACCTTC
NA	TRBV19	TRBD2	TRBJ2-7	CASDPSGGGEQYF	TGTGCCAGTGACCCCTCGGGGGGTGGGGAGCAGTACTTC
NA	TRBV24-1	TRBD2	TRBJ2-7	CATSDRAGGPDEQYF	TGTGCCACCAGTGATAGGGCGGGAGGGCCAGATGAGCAGTACTTC
NA	TRBV3-1/TRBV3-2	NA	TRBJ2-7	CASSQTLYEQYF	TGTGCCAGCAGCCAAACTCTTTACGAGCAGTACTTC
NA	TRBV7-2	TRBD2	TRBJ2-3	CASSLVIRGRVRDTQYF	TGTGCCAGCAGCTTAGTAATTCGCGGGAGGGTTAGAGATACGCAGTATTTT
NA	TRBV2	TRBD2	TRBJ2-7	CASSELAGGPDEQYF	TGTGCCAGCAGTGAACTGGCGGGAGGGCCTGACGAGCAGTACTTC
NA	TRBV5-1	NA	TRBJ2-1	CASSPDNDRDNEQFF	TGCGCCAGCAGCCCGGATAATGACAGAGACAATGAGCAGTTCTTC
NA	TRBV21-1	NA	TRBJ2-1	CASSKTPSGIAGHNEQFF	TGTGCCAGCAGCAAAACCCCTAGCGGGATAGCTGGCCACAATGAGCAGTTCTTC
NA	TRBV5-4	NA	TRBJ1-4	CASSAGGSTNEKLFF	TGTGCCAGCAGCGCCGGAGGTTCAACTAATGAAAAACTGTTTTTT
NA	TRBV6-1	NA	TRBJ1-4	CASSEALPTNEKLFF	TGTGCCAGCAGTGAAGCTCTCCCAACTAATGAAAAACTGTTTTTT
NA	TRBV5-1	TRBD1	TRBJ2-5	CASSLVQGLGQETQYF	TGCGCCAGCAGCTTGGTACAGGGGCTAGGCCAAGAGACCCAGTACTTC
NA	TRBV28	NA	TRBJ2-7	CASQQPQRAYEQYF	TGTGCCAGTCAGCAACCCCAGAGGGCCTACGAGCAGTACTTC
NA	TRBV5-1	NA	TRBJ2-3	CASSLGVDTQYF	TGCGCCAGCAGCTTGGGAGTGGATACGCAGTATTTT
NA	TRBV18	NA	TRBJ2-3	CASSPADSSTDTQYF	TGTGCCAGCTCACCGGCAGACTCTAGCACAGATACGCAGTATTTT
NA	TRBV5-5	NA	TRBJ2-5	CASSLDPGRQETQYF	TGTGCCAGCAGCTTGGACCCAGGTCGCCAAGAGACCCAGTACTTC
once	TRBV7-8	NA	TRBJ2-7	CASSLAPDSSYEQYF	TGTGCCAGCAGCTTAGCCCCCGACAGTTCCTACGAGCAGTACTTC
NA	TRBV18	NA	TRBJ2-7	CASSPGIQRSYEQYF	TGTGCCAGCTCACCAGGAATCCAGCGTTCCTACGAGCAGTACTTC
once	TRBV11-2	TRBD1	TRBJ2-4	CASTRTGGNIQYF	TGTGCCAGCACCAGGACAGGGGGAAACATTCAGTACTTC
NA	TRBV28	TRBD1	TRBJ2-1	CASFPGQGNEQFF	TGTGCCAGCTTCCCCGGACAGGGCAATGAGCAGTTCTTC
NA	TRBV4-2	TRBD1	TRBJ1-2	CASSQTGAGGVLNYGYTF	TGTGCCAGCAGCCAAACAGGGGCCGGGGGGGTCCTTAACTATGGCTACACCTTC
NA	TRBV7-2	NA	TRBJ1-1	CASSLYLGRDFF	TGTGCCAGCAGCTTATACCTGGGGAGGGATTTCTTT
NA	TRBV5-1	NA	TRBJ2-5	CASSFGRRETQYF	TGCGCCAGCAGCTTTGGCCGAAGAGAGACCCAGTACTTC
NA	TRBV7-3	NA	TRBJ2-1	CASSPHMPGAGTYNEQFF	TGTGCCAGCAGCCCCCACATGCCGGGAGCTGGGACCTACAATGAGCAGTTCTTC
NA	TRBV19	TRBD1	TRBJ1-4	CASRLGQGGEKLFF	TGTGCCAGCCGGTTAGGACAGGGAGGTGAAAAACTGTTTTTT
NA	TRBV5-4	NA	TRBJ1-2	CASSLGQAAVYGYTF	TGTGCCAGCAGCTTGGGACAGGCGGCAGTCTATGGCTACACCTTC
NA	TRBV30	NA	TRBJ1-1	CAWSGAGTEAFF	TGTGCCTGGAGTGGTGCGGGCACTGAAGCTTTCTTT
NA	TRBV7-9	NA	TRBJ1-6	CASSLGLNSPLHF	TGTGCCAGCAGCTTAGGTCTAAATTCACCCCTCCACTTT
NA	TRBV6-2/TRBV6-3	TRBD1	TRBJ1-1	CASSYSPRDRGNTEAFF	TGTGCCAGCAGTTACTCGCCCCGGGACAGGGGGAATACTGAAGCTTTCTTT
NA	TRBV10-3	TRBD1	TRBJ1-6	CAISESRGQGVYNSPLHF	TGTGCCATCAGTGAGTCCCGGGGACAGGGGGTCTATAATTCACCCCTCCACTTT
NA	TRBV21-1	NA	TRBJ2-4	CASSKGSGGEAKNIQYF	TGTGCCAGCAGCAAAGGATCGGGGGGAGAGGCCAAAAACATTCAGTACTTC
NA	TRBV7-9	TRBD1	TRBJ1-1	CASSPADRGGTEAFF	TGTGCCAGCAGCCCAGCGGACAGGGGCGGCACTGAAGCTTTCTTT
NA	TRBV6-5	NA	TRBJ1-2	CASSYSRRMVDYGYTF	TGTGCCAGCAGTTACTCTCGGCGGATGGTCGACTATGGCTACACCTTC
NA	TRBV6-5	TRBD1	TRBJ2-7	CASTTGTVAYEQYF	TGTGCCAGCACCACCGGGACAGTCGCCTACGAGCAGTACTTC
few	TRBV19	NA	TRBJ2-2	CASSTIAVSYTGELFF	TGTGCCAGTAGTACCATAGCGGTCTCCTACACCGGGGAGCTGTTTTTT
once	TRBV14	NA	TRBJ1-1	CASSQGMGRGYGSTEAFF	TGTGCCAGCAGCCAAGGTATGGGCAGGGGCTATGGGTCTACTGAAGCTTTCTTT
NA	TRBV21-1	NA	TRBJ2-7	CASSETGDRGKLDYEQYF	TGTGCCAGCAGCGAAACAGGGGACAGGGGAAAATTGGACTACGAGCAGTACTTC
NA	TRBV3-1/TRBV3-2	NA	TRBJ2-7	CASSRTPGQSSYEQYF	TGTGCCAGCAGCCGTACACCGGGACAAAGCTCCTACGAGCAGTACTTC
NA	TRBV19	NA	TRBJ2-1	CASSPVVYNEQFF	TGTGCCAGTAGTCCTGTCGTCTACAATGAGCAGTTCTTC
few	TRBV25-1	NA	TRBJ2-1	CASSGLQGSANEQFF	TGTGCCAGCAGTGGCCTTCAGGGAAGTGCAAATGAGCAGTTCTTC
NA	TRBV30	NA	TRBJ2-1	CAWGATQYNEQFF	TGTGCCTGGGGGGCGACACAATACAATGAGCAGTTCTTC
NA	TRBV25-1	TRBD2	TRBJ2-1	CASSPPSGYYNEQFF	TGTGCCAGCAGTCCGCCTAGCGGCTACTACAATGAGCAGTTCTTC
few	TRBV2	NA	TRBJ1-2	CATTEQGVGDGYTF	TGTGCCACCACCGAACAGGGTGTTGGTGATGGCTACACCTTC
NA	TRBV18	TRBD1	TRBJ2-2	CASSTGTGAMHTGELFF	TGTGCCAGCTCAACCGGGACAGGGGCTATGCACACCGGGGAGCTGTTTTTT